This T cell receptor (beta chain) was identified in a study of identical twins. MiXCR, applied by TCRdb to the 5' RACE reads, yields one record per CDR3 protein. The data show 250,000 to 300,000 distinct CDR3 sequences, with around 8% seen just once and 2.5% to 3.5% held by the top ten. Germline assignment: CDR1 SGHKS and CDR2 YYEKEE (reference sequence). J gave up 0 bases and V 4 bases, and 4 bases lay outside the gene matches. The CDR3 runs to 14 residues. This clonotype came up many times. The same data also went into a second study, on yellow fever vaccine responses in identical twins.

Material for sequencing was CD8+ T cells sorted from blood. V gene TRBV5-5 combines with J gene TRBJ2-7, with 7 bases fitting TRBD1. This TCR derives from a woman younger than 30 in good health. The CDR3 spells CASSPDRTSYEQYF. The CDR3, as DNA: TGTGCCAGCAGCCCGGACAGGACCTCCTACGAGCAGTACTTC.